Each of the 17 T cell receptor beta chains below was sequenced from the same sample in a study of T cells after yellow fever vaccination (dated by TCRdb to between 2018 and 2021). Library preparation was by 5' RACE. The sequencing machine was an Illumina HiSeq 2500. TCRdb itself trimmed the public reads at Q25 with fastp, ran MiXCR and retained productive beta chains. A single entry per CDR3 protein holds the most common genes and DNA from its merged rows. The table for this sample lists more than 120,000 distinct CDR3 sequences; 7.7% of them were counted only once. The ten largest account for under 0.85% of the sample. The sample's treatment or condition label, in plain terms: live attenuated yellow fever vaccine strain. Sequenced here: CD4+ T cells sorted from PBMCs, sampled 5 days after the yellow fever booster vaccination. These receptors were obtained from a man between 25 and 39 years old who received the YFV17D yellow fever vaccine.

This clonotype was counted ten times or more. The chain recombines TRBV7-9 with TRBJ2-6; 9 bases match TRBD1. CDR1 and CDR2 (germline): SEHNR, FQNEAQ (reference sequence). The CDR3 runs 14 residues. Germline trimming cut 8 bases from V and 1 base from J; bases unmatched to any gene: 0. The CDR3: CASDRGSGANVLTF. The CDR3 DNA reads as TGTGCCAGCGACAGGGGGTCTGGGGCCAACGTCCTGACTTTC.

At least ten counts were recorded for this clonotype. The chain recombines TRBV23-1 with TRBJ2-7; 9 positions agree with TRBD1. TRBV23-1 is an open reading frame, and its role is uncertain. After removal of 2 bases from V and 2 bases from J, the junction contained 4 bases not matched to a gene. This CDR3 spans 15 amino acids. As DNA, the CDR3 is TGCGCCAGCAGTCAAGAACGACAGGGGGCCTACGAGCAGTACTTC. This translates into CASSQERQGAYEQYF.

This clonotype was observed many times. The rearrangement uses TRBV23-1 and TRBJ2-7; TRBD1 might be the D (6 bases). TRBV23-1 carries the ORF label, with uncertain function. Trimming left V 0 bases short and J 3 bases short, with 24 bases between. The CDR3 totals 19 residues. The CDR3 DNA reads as TGCGCCAGCAGTCAATCACTCAGGGACACCAAAACGGCCTTCTACGAGCAGTACTTC. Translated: CASSQSLRDTKTAFYEQYF.

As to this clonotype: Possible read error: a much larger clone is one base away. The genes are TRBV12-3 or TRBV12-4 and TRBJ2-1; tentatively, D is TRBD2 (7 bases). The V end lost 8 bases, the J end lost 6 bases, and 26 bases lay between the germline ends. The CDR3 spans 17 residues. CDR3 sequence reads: CASAMTQGGGYSNEQFF. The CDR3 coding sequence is TGTGCCAGCGCCATGACGCAGGGAGGGGGTTATTCCAATGAGCAGTTCTTC.

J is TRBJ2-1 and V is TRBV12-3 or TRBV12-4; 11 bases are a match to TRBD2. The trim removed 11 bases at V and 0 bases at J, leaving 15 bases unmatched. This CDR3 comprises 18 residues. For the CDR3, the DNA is TGTGCCTTCAGTTTAACCCGACTAGCGGGATACTCCTACAATGAGCAGTTCTTC. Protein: CAFSLTRLAGYSYNEQFF.

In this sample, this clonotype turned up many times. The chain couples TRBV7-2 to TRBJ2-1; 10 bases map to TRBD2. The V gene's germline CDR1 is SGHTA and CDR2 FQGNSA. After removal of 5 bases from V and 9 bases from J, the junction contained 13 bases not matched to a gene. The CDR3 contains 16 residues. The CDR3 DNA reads TGTGCCAGCAGCGCACGGAGCGGGAGGGAGGGGGGTGAGCAGTTCTTC. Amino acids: CASSARSGREGGEQFF.

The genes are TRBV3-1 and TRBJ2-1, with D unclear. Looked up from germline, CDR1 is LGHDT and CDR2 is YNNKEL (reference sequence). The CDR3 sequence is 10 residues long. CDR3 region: CATSPQGQFF. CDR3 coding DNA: TGTGCTACCTCCCCCCAAGGGCAGTTCTTC.

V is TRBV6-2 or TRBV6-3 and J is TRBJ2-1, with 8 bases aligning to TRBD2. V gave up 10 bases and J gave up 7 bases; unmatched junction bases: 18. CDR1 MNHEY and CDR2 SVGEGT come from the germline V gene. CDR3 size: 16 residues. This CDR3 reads CATQKYGPSGFNEQFF. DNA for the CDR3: TGTGCCACCCAAAAGTATGGGCCTAGCGGGTTTAATGAGCAGTTCTTC.

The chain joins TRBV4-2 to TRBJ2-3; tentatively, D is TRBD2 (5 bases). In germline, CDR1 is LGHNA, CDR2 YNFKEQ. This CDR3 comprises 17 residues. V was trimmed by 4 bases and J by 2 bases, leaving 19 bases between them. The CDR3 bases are TGTGCCAGCAGCCGATATGACCAGCTAGCCGACACAGATACGCAGTATTTT. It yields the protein CASSRYDQLADTDTQYF.

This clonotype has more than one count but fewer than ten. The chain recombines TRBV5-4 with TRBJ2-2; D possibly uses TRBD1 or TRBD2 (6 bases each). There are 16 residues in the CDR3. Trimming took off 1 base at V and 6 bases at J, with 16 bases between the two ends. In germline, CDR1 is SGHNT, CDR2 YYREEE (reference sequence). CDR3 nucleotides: TGTGCCAGCAGCTTGCGTGGGGGGCGCGGCTCCGGGGAGCTGTTTTTT. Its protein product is CASSLRGGRGSGELFF.

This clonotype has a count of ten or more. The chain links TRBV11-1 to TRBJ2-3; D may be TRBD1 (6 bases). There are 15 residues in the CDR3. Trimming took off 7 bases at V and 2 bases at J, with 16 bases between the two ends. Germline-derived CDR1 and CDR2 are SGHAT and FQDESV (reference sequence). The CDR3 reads CASNTGWPLTDTQYF. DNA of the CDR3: TGTGCCAGCAACACAGGGTGGCCCCTCACAGATACGCAGTATTTT.

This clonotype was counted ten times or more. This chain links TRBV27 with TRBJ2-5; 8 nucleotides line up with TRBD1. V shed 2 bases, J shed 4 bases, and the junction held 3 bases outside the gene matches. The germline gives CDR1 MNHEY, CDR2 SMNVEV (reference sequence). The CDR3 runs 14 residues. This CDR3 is CASSLRTGRETQYF. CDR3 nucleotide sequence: TGTGCCAGCAGTTTAAGGACAGGGAGAGAGACCCAGTACTTC.

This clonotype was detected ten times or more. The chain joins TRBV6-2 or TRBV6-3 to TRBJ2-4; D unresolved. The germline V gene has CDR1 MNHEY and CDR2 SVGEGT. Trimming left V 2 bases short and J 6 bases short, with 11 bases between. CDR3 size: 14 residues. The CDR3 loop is CASSYKAGINIQYF. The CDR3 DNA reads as TGTGCCAGCAGTTACAAGGCCGGAATAAACATTCAGTACTTC.

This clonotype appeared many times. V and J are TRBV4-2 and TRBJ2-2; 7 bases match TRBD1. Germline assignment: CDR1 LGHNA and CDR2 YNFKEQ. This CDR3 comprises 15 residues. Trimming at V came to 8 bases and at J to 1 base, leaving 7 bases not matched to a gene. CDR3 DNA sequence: TGTGCCAGCGCCCAGGGGGACGGGAACACCGGGGAGCTGTTTTTT. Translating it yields CASAQGDGNTGELFF.

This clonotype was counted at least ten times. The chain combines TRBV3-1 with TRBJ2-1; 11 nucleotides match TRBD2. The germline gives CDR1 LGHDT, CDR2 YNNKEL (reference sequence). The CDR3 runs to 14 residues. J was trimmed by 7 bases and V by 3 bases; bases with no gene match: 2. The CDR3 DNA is TGTGCCAGCAGCCAGACTAGCGGGAAAAATGAGCAGTTCTTC. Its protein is CASSQTSGKNEQFF.

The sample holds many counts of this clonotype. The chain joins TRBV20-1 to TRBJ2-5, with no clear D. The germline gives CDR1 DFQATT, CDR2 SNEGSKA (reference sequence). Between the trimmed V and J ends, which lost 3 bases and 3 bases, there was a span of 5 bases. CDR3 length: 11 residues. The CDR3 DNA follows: TGCAGTGCTAGCCCCAAAGAGACCCAGTACTTC. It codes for CSASPKETQYF.

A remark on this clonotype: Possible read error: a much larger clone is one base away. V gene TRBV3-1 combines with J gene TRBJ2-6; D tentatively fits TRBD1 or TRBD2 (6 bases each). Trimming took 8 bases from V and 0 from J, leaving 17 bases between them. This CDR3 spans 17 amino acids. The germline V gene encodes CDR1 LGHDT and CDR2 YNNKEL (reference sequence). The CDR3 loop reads CASCFPKGGSGANVLTF. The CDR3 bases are TGTGCCAGCTGTTTCCCTAAGGGGGGCTCTGGGGCCAACGTCCTGACTTTC.